This T cell receptor (beta chain) was obtained from a study of cytotoxic CD8 clonotypes in ibrutinib-treated CLL. The assay was immunoSEQ multiplex PCR, and TCRdb's table has in-frame clones only and misses some. The repertoire holds about 330,000 clones, under 70% seen once, with around 6.3% in the top ten. V lost 0 bases, J lost 6 bases, and 7 bases lay in between. This CDR3 is 12 amino acids long. CDR1 SGHNT and CDR2 YYREEE come from the germline V gene (reference sequence). The chain couples TRBV5-4 to TRBJ2-7; either TRBD1 or TRBD2 may supply D (5 bases each). This material consisted of PBMCs, taken after 36 months of ibrutinib treatment. This clonotype was obtained from a human donor with chronic lymphocytic leukemia. CDR3 DNA sequence: TGTGCCAGCAGCTTGGAGGGGAGCGAGCAGTACTTC. As protein: CASSLEGSEQYF.